This TCR beta chain derives from a study of early T cells in non-severe SARS-CoV-2 infection. Study summary: Sequencing used unsorted whole-blood bulk RNA, so chains lack pairing. General study points: Matching against VDJdb likely underestimated virus-specific expansions, favoring anti-spike CD8.

This CDR3 has 14 amino acids. V was clipped by 0 bases and J by 4 bases, with 9 bases between them. Germline CDR1 reads SGHRS; CDR2 reads YFSETQ. Individual cDNA molecules received unique molecular identifiers during library preparation. TCRdb called the 5' RACE reads again in MiXCR, with one record for every CDR3 protein. The table has about 60,000 distinct CDR3 sequences, approximately 9.1% seen once. This clonotype has ten or more counts. What it binds is unknown. The V gene is TRBV5-1, the J gene TRBJ2-3; tentative D call: TRBD1 (5 bases). The origin of this receptor is an adult who was a healthcare worker with PCR-confirmed SARS-CoV-2 infection or an uninfected control (not recorded which). The specimen was whole blood. CDR3 nucleotides: TGCGCCAGCAGCTTGGACAGGTCGGCAGATACGCAGTATTTT. Translated, it gives CASSLDRSADTQYF.